This TCR beta chain was recorded in a study of T-cell reconstitution after alpha-beta-depleted transplantation in children. Per the germline V gene, CDR1 is SGHTA and CDR2 is FQGNSA. Trimming shortened V by 6 bases and J by 1 base, and 16 bases separated the two germline ends. The CDR3 extends over 15 amino acids. A library of TCRbeta sequences, prepared with unique molecular identifiers, was generated. MiXCR was run by TCRdb on the PCR reads, yielding one entry per CDR3 protein. The sample has approximately 420,000 distinct CDR3 sequences; approximately 11% are singletons. This chain joins TRBV7-2 and TRBJ2-7, with D uncertain. This clonotype was sampled from a human donor who donated a stem cell graft to a child with acute myeloid leukemia. The starting material was PBMCs from the stem cell graft donor, obtained from the stem cell graft. CDR3 DNA sequence: TGTGCCAGCAGGCGCAACCCAGACCTGTCCTACGAGCAGTACTTC. It translates to CASRRNPDLSYEQYF.